The 15 T cell receptor beta chains given below trace back to one sample, sequenced in a study of T cell responses to AZD1222 COVID-19 vaccine. The repertoire was sequenced with immunoSEQ multiplex PCR; TCRdb's copy has only in-frame clones and lacks some. The sample has 120,000 to 150,000 clones; more than 70% are singletons. The specimen was peripheral blood, collected 28 days after the second AZD1222 dose. These receptors were taken from an adult who received the AZD1222 COVID-19 vaccine.

The rearrangement joins TRBV11-2 to TRBJ1-1, with TRBD1 as a possible D gene (5 bases). This CDR3 contains 13 residues. Trimming stripped 5 bases from V and 1 base from J, with 8 bases between. The germline gives CDR1 SGHAT, CDR2 FQNNGV. The CDR3 DNA reads TGTGCCAGCAGCGAACAGGCGAACACTGAAGCTTTCTTT. Amino acids: CASSEQANTEAFF.

The DNA for the CDR3 is TGTGCCAGCAGCGTCACTGGGTCGGGCAATCAGCCCCAGCATTTT. Amino acids: CASSVTGSGNQPQHF. V usage is TRBV9 and J usage is TRBJ1-5; no reliable D call. From germline, CDR1 is SGDLS and CDR2 YYNGEE. The germline V and J ends were trimmed by 2 bases and 2 bases, with 11 bases remaining between them. This CDR3 has 15 residues. Full variable domain (rest looked up from reference TRBV9 and TRBJ1-5): DSGVTQTPKHLITATGQRVTLRCSPRSGDLSVYWYQQSLDQGLQFLIQYYNGEERAKGNILERFSAQQFPDLHSELNLSSLELGDSALYFCASSVTGSGNQPQHFGDGTRLSIL.

The chain joins TRBV5-6 to TRBJ2-3, with TRBD1 identical over 8 bases. The CDR3 covers 15 residues. V gave up 9 bases and J gave up 2 bases; unmatched junction bases: 11. CDR1 SGHDT and CDR2 YYEEEE come from the germline V gene. The CDR3 region is CANPLTGALTDTQYF. The CDR3 DNA follows: TGTGCCAACCCCTTGACAGGGGCCCTCACAGATACGCAGTATTTT.

The chain joins TRBV9 to TRBJ1-3; D is uncertain. Germline V gene sequence: CDR1 SGDLS, CDR2 YYNGEE. Trimming stripped 3 bases from V and 7 bases from J, with 2 bases between. The CDR3 runs to 10 residues. The CDR3 spells CASSGNTIYF. DNA for the CDR3: TGTGCCAGCAGCGGGAACACCATATATTTT.

The chain uses TRBV9 and TRBJ1-2; possibly TRBD1 for D (6 bases). The CDR3 extends over 14 amino acids. Germline V gives CDR1 SGDLS, CDR2 YYNGEE. Trimming left V 3 bases short and J 8 bases short, with 17 bases between. In DNA form, the CDR3 reads TGTGCCAGCAGCGCAGATTCAGGGGTGCGGGGCTACACCTTC. This encodes CASSADSGVRGYTF.

V and J are TRBV24-1 and TRBJ1-1; TRBD1 agrees at 7 bases. Germline assignment: CDR1 KGHDR and CDR2 SFDVKD. The CDR3 has 16 residues. V gave up 0 bases and J gave up 4 bases; unmatched junction bases: 7. CDR3 nucleotide sequence: TGTGCCACCAGTGATTTGCCAAACAGGGGTGGCACTGAAGCTTTCTTT. It translates to CATSDLPNRGGTEAFF.

The chain recombines TRBV3-1 (or the pseudogene TRBV3-2) with TRBJ2-2, with TRBD1 as a possible D gene (5 bases). V was trimmed by 2 bases and J by 1 base, leaving 11 bases between them. The CDR3 length is 16 residues. Per the germline V gene, CDR1 is LGHDT and CDR2 is YNNKEL (reference sequence). CDR3 residues: CASSQWGMLNTGELFF. The DNA of the CDR3 is TGTGCCAGCAGCCAATGGGGCATGTTGAACACCGGGGAGCTGTTTTTT.

The chain joins TRBV6-6 to TRBJ1-1; D gene uncertain. CDR3 length: 11 amino acids. Trimming stripped 7 bases from V and 2 bases from J, with 5 bases between. The germline CDR1 and CDR2 sequences are MNHNY and SVGAGI (reference sequence). The CDR3, as DNA: TGTGCCAGCAAAGATAACACTGAAGCTTTCTTT. Residues: CASKDNTEAFF.

This chain links TRBV19 with TRBJ2-7; tentatively, D is TRBD1 (5 bases). The CDR3 is 13 amino acids. Germline V gene sequence: CDR1 LNHDA, CDR2 SQIVND (reference sequence). V lost 5 bases and J lost 4, with 12 bases in between. CDR3 coding DNA: TGTGCCAGTAGTCCAGGGAAGAAATACGAGCAGTACTTC. Translated, it gives CASSPGKKYEQYF.

The CDR3 nucleotides are TGTGCCAGCAGTGAAGTTGCCTTGGGCGATACGCAGTATTTT. It is translated as CASSEVALGDTQYF. The V gene is TRBV6-1, the J gene TRBJ2-3; D is undetermined. Germline lookup yields CDR1 MNHNS and CDR2 SASEGT. The length of the CDR3 is 14 residues. Trimming pared 1 base from V and 6 bases from J, leaving 11 bases between.

The chain couples TRBV19 to TRBJ2-1; 9 nucleotides line up with TRBD2. Trimming at V came to 3 bases and at J to 8 bases, leaving 11 bases not matched to a gene. The V gene's germline CDR1 is LNHDA and CDR2 SQIVND (reference sequence). The length of the CDR3 is 16 residues. DNA for the CDR3: TGTGCCAGTAGTATGGCCAGGGTAGCGGGGGTGGATGAGCAGTTCTTC. Amino acid sequence: CASSMARVAGVDEQFF.

The V gene is TRBV6-1, the J gene TRBJ1-1; D might be TRBD1 (6 bases). V gave up 1 base and J gave up 6 bases, with 9 bases separating them. This CDR3 has 13 residues. Germline CDR1 is MNHNS and CDR2 is SASEGT. This CDR3 is CASSEVRGSEAFF. The CDR3 DNA reads TGTGCCAGCAGTGAAGTGAGGGGGTCTGAAGCTTTCTTT.

The chain combines TRBV7-6 with TRBJ2-1, with 8 bases matching TRBD2. The CDR3 covers 17 residues. Germline V lookup: CDR1 SGHVS, CDR2 FNYEAQ. The J segment lost 6 bases and the V segment lost 5 bases, leaving 15 bases of the junction unmatched. CDR3: CASSTRGGTSKSNEQFF. CDR3 nucleotide sequence: TGTGCCAGCAGCACGAGAGGAGGGACTAGTAAGAGCAATGAGCAGTTCTTC.

On this clone: One junction end disagrees with the germline gene, perhaps due to a read error. The chain couples TRBV7-7 to TRBJ2-2; 10 nucleotides agree with TRBD2. The germline gives CDR1 SSHAT, CDR2 FNYEAQ (reference sequence). This CDR3 spans 15 amino acids. In nucleotides, the CDR3 is TGTGCTAGCAGTCCTAGCGGGAGTGGCGCCGGGGAGCTGTTTTTT. Its translation: CASSPSGSGAGELFF.

CDR3 sequence: CASSPGQGPNQPQHF. For the CDR3, the DNA is TGTGCCAGTAGTCCGGGACAGGGTCCCAATCAGCCCCAGCATTTT. The chain joins TRBV19 to TRBJ1-5; 9 nucleotides line up with TRBD1. Germline values: CDR1 LNHDA, CDR2 SQIVND (reference sequence). CDR3 length equals 15 residues. Trimming cost V 5 bases and J 3 bases; bases outside gene matches: 5.